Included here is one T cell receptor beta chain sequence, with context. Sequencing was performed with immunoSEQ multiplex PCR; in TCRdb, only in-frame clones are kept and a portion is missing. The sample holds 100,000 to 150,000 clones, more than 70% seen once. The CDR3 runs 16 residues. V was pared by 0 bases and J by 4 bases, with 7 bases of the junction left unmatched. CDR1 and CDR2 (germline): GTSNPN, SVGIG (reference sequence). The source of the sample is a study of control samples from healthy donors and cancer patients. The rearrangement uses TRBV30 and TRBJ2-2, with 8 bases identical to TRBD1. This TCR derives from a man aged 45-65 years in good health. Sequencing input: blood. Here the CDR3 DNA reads TGTGCCTGGAGTGTATTTACAGGGGGTTTCACCGGGGAGCTGTTTTTT. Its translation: CAWSVFTGGFTGELFF.